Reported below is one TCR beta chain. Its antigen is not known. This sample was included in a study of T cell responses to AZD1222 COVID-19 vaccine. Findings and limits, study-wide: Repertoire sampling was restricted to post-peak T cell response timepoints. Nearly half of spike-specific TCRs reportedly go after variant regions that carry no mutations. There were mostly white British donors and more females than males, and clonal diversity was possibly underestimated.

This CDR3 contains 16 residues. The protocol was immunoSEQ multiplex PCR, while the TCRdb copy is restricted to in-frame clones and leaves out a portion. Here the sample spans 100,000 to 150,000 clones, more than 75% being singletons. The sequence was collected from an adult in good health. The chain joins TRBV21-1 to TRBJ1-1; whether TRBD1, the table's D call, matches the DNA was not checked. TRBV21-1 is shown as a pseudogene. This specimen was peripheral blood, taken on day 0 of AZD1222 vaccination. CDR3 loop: CASSKLGQGAKIEAFF. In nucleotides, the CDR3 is TGTGCCAGCAGCAAACTAGGACAGGGGGCGAAGATTGAAGCTTTCTTT.